This TCR beta chain was retrieved from a study of CD8+CD57+ T cells in acquired aplastic anemia. Study as a whole: CD4+ and CD8+ cells, once sorted, gave DNA averaging around 3.4 ug. Roughly 11 million reads were obtained on average for healthy donor CD4+ cells.

This CDR3 is built from 15 residues. Study results and limitations: Overlap between patients and controls comprised twenty-nine CD8+ CDR3 sequences.

To note about this clonotype: Its cognate antigen is unknown.

TCR beta VDJ and CDR3 profiling used genomic DNA as template. TCRdb recomputed calls from the reads with MiXCR, one row per CDR3 protein. The table lists hundreds of thousands of distinct CDR3 sequences, around 68% of them singletons, with under 5% in the top ten. The sample consisted of sorted CD4+, CD8+, or CD8+CD57+ T cells (not recorded which) from PBMCs. The J gene is TRBJ2-6, the V gene TRBV12-3 or TRBV12-4; D may be TRBD1 (6 bases). The TCR sequence derives from a human donor in good health, serving as a control. The CDR3 DNA sequence: TGTGCTACCAGCGCCAGGGGAACTAGGGCCAACGTCCTGACTTTC. Protein product: CATSARGTRANVLTF.